A selection of T cell receptor beta chains follows, all from one sample in a study of OX40 agonist ivuxolimab in advanced cancers. Some clones are missing from TCRdb's copy, which holds only in-frame ones; the method was immunoSEQ multiplex PCR. The repertoire has tens of thousands of clones, 93% of them found once; the top ten carry around 19%. Sequencing was performed on CD4+ or CD8+ T cells sorted from blood, taken in a trial of the OX40 agonist ivuxolimab. Receptor source: an adult with an advanced solid tumor such as melanoma, head and neck, liver or kidney cancer. Both conserved end residues are trimmed from each CDR3. Clone size, where shown, is once, few, many, or a class for clones that have expanded.

clone_size | j_call | v_call | cdr3_length | cdr3_aa
- | TRBJ2-1 | TRBV27 | 12 | ASSLVGGPNEQF
- | TRBJ1-5 | TRBV9 | 12 | ASSQGQTNQPQH
- | TRBJ2-3 | TRBV19 | 15 | ASSIILAGGPTDTQY
- | TRBJ2-3 | TRBV28 | 13 | ASSLTGVGTDTQY
- | TRBJ2-7 | TRBV7-9 | 13 | ASSSGVAGAYEQY
- | TRBJ2-7 | TRBV27 | 12 | ASSPGTSGYEQY
few | TRBJ2-1 | TRBV27 | 11 | ASSLRGLNEQF
- | TRBJ2-5 | TRBV11-2 | 9 | ASSLNASQY
- | TRBJ1-5 | TRBV6-1 | 11 | ASRKGGNQPQH
- | TRBJ1-1 | TRBV19 | 12 | ASSPPTGGTEAF
- | TRBJ2-7 | TRBV9 | 12 | ASSVGGSIGEQY
- | TRBJ2-7 | TRBV1 | 20 | TSSQHSRDETSGVGGRFEQY
- | TRBJ2-7 | TRBV27 | 12 | ASSLGQGSYEQY
- | TRBJ2-2 | TRBV4-3 | 14 | ASSQALTGSTGELF
- | TRBJ2-2 | TRBV15 | 15 | ATAGTGAPGVTGELF
- | TRBJ2-7 | TRBV2 | 11 | ASRGDGPYEQY
once | TRBJ2-1 | TRBV4-3 | 18 | ASSQRLALIRDRGNNEQF
- | TRBJ2-7 | TRBV27 | 14 | ASSSSVGLLSYEQY
- | TRBJ2-5 | TRBV7-9 | 11 | ASSSVVKETQY
- | TRBJ2-1 | TRBV5-8 | 14 | ASSLPGLAGYNEQF
- | TRBJ1-5 | TRBV28 | 15 | ASSSRQGAHSNQPQH
medium-sized | TRBJ1-2 | TRBV11-2 | 12 | ASSFQEANYGYT
- | TRBJ2-7 | TRBV4-3 | 12 | ASSPRTGWDEQY
- | TRBJ2-2 | TRBV7-6 | 10 | ASSLVPGELF
- | TRBJ1-4 | TRBV4-2 | 11 | ASSPESLGQVF
once | TRBJ2-5 | TRBV11-2 | 14 | ASSPRAGGPKETQY